This is a list of T cell receptor beta chains from one sample in a study of shared clonotypes between healthy human individuals. Sequenced by immunoSEQ multiplex PCR; TCRdb stores in-frame clones only, minus some. The data contain roughly 600,000 clones, 98% of them singletons. Sequenced sample: naive CD8+ T cells sorted from blood. The receptors derive from a man aged 25-40 years in good health. Both conserved end residues are part of each CDR3. The D gene is left open where the match is weak. The listing skips clone size in some rows; elsewhere it reads once, few, many or a size class.

abundance,d_gene,j_gene,v_gene,CDR3aa,CDR3nt
.,.,TRBJ2-5,TRBV9,CASSGALGTQYF,TGTGCCAGCAGCGGGGCCCTCGGGACCCAGTACTTC
.,.,TRBJ2-1,TRBV7-8,CASSWPFNEQFF,TGTGCCAGCAGCTGGCCATTCAATGAGCAGTTCTTC
.,TRBD1,TRBJ2-1,TRBV11-2,CASSSRQGIYNEQFF,TGTGCCAGCAGCTCCAGACAGGGGATATACAATGAGCAGTTCTTC
.,.,TRBJ1-3,TRBV27,CASGLTPSGNTIYF,TGTGCCAGCGGGCTGACACCGTCTGGAAACACCATATATTTT
.,TRBD2,TRBJ2-5,TRBV4-1,CASSQGLAGLQETQYF,TGCGCCAGCAGCCAAGGACTAGCGGGGTTACAAGAGACCCAGTACTTC
.,.,TRBJ2-1,TRBV7-8,CASSRRQGNEQFF,TGTGCCAGCAGCCGCAGGCAGGGGAATGAGCAGTTCTTC
.,.,TRBJ2-1,TRBV29-1,CSVDPAVSYNEQFF,TGCAGCGTTGATCCAGCAGTCTCCTACAATGAGCAGTTCTTC
.,TRBD1,TRBJ2-1,TRBV4-1,CASSQERGLLHNEQFF,TGCGCCAGCAGCCAAGAAAGGGGGCTCCTACACAATGAGCAGTTCTTC
.,TRBD1,TRBJ1-2,TRBV15,CATRDSSNYGYTF,TGTGCCACTCGGGACAGTTCTAACTATGGCTACACCTTC
.,.,TRBJ1-1,TRBV29-1,CSVEWRGEAFF,TGCAGCGTTGAATGGCGAGGTGAAGCTTTCTTT
.,TRBD2,TRBJ2-7,TRBV7-9,CASSRREDGRSEQYF,TGTGCCAGCAGCCGCCGGGAGGACGGACGGTCCGAGCAGTACTTC
.,.,TRBJ2-3,TRBV9,CASSADYDTQYF,TGTGCCAGCAGCGCGGACTATGATACGCAGTATTTT
.,TRBD1,TRBJ2-1,TRBV13,CASSQDRGLPYNEQFF,TGTGCCAGCAGCCAAGACAGGGGGCTCCCCTACAATGAGCAGTTCTTC
.,.,TRBJ1-2,TRBV11-2,CASSPRGYYGYTF,TGTGCCAGCAGCCCGAGGGGGTACTATGGCTACACCTTC
.,TRBD1,TRBJ2-7,TRBV28,CASSDRVAYEQYF,TGTGCCAGCAGTGACAGGGTAGCCTACGAGCAGTACTTC
once,.,TRBJ2-7,TRBV6-1,CASSDGELYEQYF,TGTGCCAGCAGTGATGGGGAGCTCTACGAGCAGTACTTC
.,.,TRBJ2-7,TRBV27,CASSFLGGSYEQYF,TGTGCCAGCAGTTTTTTGGGGGGCTCCTACGAGCAGTACTTC
.,TRBD2,TRBJ2-1,TRBV27,CASSKRGREGHVEQFF,TGTGCCAGCAGCAAGAGGGGGCGGGAGGGCCATGTCGAGCAGTTCTTC
.,.,TRBJ2-5,TRBV30,CATDRAKYQETQYF,TGTGCCACCGATAGGGCAAAGTACCAAGAGACCCAGTACTTC
.,.,TRBJ2-7,TRBV10-1,CASSEGFRYEQYF,TGCGCCAGCAGTGAAGGTTTCAGGTACGAGCAGTACTTC
.,.,TRBJ1-3,TRBV7-9,CASSFDSGCYF,TGTGCCAGCAGCTTTGATTCCGGATGCTATTTT
.,.,TRBJ2-1,TRBV27,CASSFGLAQYNEQFF,TGTGCCAGCAGTTTTGGGCTAGCGCAATACAATGAGCAGTTCTTC
.,TRBD2,TRBJ2-2,TRBV5-1,CASSFGTSGSRFTGELFF,TGCGCCAGCAGCTTCGGGACTAGCGGGAGTCGTTTCACCGGGGAGCTGTTTTTT
.,.,TRBJ2-1,TRBV2,CATTDYNEQFF,TGTGCCACGACGGATTACAATGAGCAGTTCTTC
.,TRBD1,TRBJ2-7,TRBV28,CASSAGTGIAYEQYF,TGTGCCAGCAGTGCGGGGACAGGGATAGCCTACGAGCAGTACTTC